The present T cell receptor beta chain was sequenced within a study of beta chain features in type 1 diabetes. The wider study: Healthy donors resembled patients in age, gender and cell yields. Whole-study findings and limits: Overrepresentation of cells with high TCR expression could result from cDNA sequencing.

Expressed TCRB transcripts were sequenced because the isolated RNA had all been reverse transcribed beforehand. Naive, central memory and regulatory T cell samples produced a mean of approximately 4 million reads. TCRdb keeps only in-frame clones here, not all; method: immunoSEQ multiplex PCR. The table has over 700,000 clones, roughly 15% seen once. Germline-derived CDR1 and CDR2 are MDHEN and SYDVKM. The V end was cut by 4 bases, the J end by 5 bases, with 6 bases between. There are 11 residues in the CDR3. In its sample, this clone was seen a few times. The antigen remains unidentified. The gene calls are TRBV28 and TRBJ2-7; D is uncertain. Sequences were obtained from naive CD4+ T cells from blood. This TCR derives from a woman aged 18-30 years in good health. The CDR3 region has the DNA TGTGCCAGCAGTTACCCCGACGAGCAGTACTTC. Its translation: CASSYPDEQYF.